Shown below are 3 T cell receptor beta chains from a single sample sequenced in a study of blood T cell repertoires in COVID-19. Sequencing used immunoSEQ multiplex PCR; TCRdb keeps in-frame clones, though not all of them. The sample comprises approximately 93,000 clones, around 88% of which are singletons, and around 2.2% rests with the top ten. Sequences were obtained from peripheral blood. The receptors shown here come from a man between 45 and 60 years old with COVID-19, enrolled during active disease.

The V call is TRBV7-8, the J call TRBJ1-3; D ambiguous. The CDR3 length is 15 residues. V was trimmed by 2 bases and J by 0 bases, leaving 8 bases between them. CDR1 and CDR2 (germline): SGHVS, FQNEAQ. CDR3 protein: CASSLSQYSGNTIYF. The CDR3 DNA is TGTGCCAGCAGCTTATCTCAGTACTCTGGAAACACCATATATTTT.

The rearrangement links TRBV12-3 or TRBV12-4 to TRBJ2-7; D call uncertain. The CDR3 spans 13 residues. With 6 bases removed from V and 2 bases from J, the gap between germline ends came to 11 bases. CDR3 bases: TGTGCCAGCAGGAACGACAAAGCCTACGAGCAGTACTTC. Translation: CASRNDKAYEQYF.

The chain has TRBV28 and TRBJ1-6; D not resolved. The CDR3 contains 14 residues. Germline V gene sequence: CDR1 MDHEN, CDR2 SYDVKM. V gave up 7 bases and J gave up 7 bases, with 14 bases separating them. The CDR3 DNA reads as TGTGCCAGCAAATACCCGGTCGGGAATTCACCCCTCCACTTT. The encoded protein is CASKYPVGNSPLHF.